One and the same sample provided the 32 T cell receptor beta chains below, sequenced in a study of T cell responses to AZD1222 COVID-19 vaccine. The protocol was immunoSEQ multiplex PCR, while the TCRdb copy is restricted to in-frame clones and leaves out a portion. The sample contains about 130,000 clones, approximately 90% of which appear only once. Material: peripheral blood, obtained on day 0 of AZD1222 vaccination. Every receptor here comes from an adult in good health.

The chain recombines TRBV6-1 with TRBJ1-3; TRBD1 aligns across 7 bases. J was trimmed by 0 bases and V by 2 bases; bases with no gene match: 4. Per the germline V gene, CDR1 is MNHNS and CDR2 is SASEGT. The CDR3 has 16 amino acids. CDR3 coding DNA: TGTGCCAGCAGTGAAAGGACAGGCACCTCTGGAAACACCATATATTTT. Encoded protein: CASSERTGTSGNTIYF.

The CDR3 DNA is TGTGCCAGCAGCTTGCCGGGCAACTATGGCTACACCTTC. Protein sequence: CASSLPGNYGYTF. The chain recombines TRBV5-4 with TRBJ1-2; D remains unclear. CDR1 and CDR2 from the germline V gene are SGHNT and YYREEE (reference sequence). V was shortened by 1 base and J by 2 bases, with 6 bases between the two germline ends. This CDR3 region has 13 residues.

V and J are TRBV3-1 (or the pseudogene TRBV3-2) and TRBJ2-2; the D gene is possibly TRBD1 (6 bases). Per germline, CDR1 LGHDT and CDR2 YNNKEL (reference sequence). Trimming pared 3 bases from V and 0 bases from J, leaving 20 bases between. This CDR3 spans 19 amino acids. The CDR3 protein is CASSHYNRVTVANTGELFF. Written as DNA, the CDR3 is TGTGCCAGCAGCCACTATAACAGGGTAACGGTCGCGAACACCGGGGAGCTGTTTTTT.

The CDR3 sequence is CAISDGIGVNTEAFF. The CDR3, as DNA: TGTGCCATCAGTGACGGGATTGGAGTGAACACTGAAGCTTTCTTT. The chain links TRBV10-3 to TRBJ1-1; D not resolved. This CDR3 spans 15 amino acids. Trimming took off 3 bases at V and 0 bases at J, with 11 bases between the two ends. CDR1 and CDR2 (germline): ENHRY, SYGVKD.

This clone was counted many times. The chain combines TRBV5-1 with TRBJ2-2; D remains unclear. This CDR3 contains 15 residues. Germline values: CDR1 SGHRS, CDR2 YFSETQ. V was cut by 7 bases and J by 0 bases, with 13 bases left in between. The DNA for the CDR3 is TGCGCCAGCGTGCGTGAAGGAGCGAACACCGGGGAGCTGTTTTTT. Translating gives CASVREGANTGELFF.

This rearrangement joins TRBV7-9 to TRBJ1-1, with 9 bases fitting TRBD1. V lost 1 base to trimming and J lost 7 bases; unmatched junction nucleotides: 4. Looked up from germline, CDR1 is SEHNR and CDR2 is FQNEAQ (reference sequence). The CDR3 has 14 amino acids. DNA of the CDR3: TGTGCCAGCAGCTTAGAACAGGGGGCCGGTGAAGCTTTCTTT. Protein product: CASSLEQGAGEAFF.

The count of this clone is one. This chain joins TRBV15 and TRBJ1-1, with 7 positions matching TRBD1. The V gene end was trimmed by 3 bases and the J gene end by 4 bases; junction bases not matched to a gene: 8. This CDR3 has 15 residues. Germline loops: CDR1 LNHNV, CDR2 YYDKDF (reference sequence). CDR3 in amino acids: CATSSEQGRGTEAFF. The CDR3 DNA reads TGTGCCACCAGCAGCGAACAGGGGAGAGGCACTGAAGCTTTCTTT.

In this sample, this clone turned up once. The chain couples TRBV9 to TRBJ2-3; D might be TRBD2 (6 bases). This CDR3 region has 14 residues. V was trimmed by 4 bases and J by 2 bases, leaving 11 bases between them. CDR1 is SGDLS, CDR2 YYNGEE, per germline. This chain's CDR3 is CASSSLADTDTQYF. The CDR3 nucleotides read TGTGCCAGCAGCTCCTTAGCGGACACAGATACGCAGTATTTT.

The CDR3 loop reads CASSLGYGAYGYTF. The CDR3 DNA reads TGTGCCAGCAGTTTAGGGTACGGGGCCTATGGCTACACCTTC. The chain joins TRBV6-5 to TRBJ1-2, with a possible D match to TRBD1 (5 bases). V was clipped by 4 bases and J by 4 bases, with 13 bases between them. This CDR3 spans 14 amino acids. CDR1 MNHEY and CDR2 SVGAGI come from the germline V gene.

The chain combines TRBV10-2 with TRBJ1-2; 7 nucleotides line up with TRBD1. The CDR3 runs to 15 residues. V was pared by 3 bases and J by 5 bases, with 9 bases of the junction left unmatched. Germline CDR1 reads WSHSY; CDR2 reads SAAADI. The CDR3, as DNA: TGCGCCAGCAGTGACCTTGGAGAGACAGGGTATGGCTACACCTTC. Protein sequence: CASSDLGETGYGYTF.

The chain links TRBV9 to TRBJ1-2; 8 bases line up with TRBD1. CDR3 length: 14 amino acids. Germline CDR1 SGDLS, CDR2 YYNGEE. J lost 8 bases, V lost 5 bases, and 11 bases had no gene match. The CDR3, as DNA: TGTGCCAGCAGTTCCGACAGGGGTATGGGCGGCTACACCTTC. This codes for CASSSDRGMGGYTF.

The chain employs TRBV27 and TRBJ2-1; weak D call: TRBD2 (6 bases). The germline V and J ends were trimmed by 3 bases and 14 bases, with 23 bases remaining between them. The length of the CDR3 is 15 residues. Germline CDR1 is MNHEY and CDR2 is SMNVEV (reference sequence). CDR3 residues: CASSLATPGLPSKFF. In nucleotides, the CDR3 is TGTGCCAGCAGTTTGGCCACCCCGGGACTCCCTTCCAAGTTCTTC.

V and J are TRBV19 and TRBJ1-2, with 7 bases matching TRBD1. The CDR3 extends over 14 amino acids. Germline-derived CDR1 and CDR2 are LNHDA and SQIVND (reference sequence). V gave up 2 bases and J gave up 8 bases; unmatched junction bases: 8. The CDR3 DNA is TGTGCCAGTAGTATACCCGCGACAGGGAAGGGCTACACCTTC. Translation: CASSIPATGKGYTF.

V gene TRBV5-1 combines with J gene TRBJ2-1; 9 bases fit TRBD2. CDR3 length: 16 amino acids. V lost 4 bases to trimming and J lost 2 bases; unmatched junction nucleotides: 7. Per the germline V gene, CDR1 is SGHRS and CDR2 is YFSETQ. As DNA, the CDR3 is TGCGCCAGCAGCGGAGGACTAGCGAACCCCTACAATGAGCAGTTCTTC. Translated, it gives CASSGGLANPYNEQFF.

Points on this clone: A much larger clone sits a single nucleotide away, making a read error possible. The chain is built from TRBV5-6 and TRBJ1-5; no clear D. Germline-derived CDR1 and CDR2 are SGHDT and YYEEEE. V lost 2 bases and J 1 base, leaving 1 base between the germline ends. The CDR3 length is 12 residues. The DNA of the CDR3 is TGTGCCAGCAGCTTAAGCAATCAGCCCCAGCATTTT. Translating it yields CASSLSNQPQHF.

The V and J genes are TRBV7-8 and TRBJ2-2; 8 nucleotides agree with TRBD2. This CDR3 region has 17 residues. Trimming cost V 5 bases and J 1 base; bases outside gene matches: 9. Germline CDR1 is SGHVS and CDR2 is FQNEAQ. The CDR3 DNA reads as TGTGCCAGCAGCCCCCTAATCAGCGGGGGGAACACCGGGGAGCTGTTTTTT. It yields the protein CASSPLISGGNTGELFF.

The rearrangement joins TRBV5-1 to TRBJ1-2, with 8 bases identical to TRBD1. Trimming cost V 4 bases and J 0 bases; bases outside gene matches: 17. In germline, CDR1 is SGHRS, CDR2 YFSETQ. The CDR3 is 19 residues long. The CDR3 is CASSRMTDRGRPANYGYTF. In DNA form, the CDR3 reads TGCGCCAGCAGCCGGATGACCGACAGGGGACGGCCCGCTAACTATGGCTACACCTTC.

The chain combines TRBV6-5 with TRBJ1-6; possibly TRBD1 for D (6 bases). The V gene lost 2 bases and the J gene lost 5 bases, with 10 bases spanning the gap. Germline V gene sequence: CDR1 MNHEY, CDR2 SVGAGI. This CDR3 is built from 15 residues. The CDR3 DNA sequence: TGTGCCAGCAGTTACGGGACAACCGATAATTCACCCCTCCACTTT. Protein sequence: CASSYGTTDNSPLHF.

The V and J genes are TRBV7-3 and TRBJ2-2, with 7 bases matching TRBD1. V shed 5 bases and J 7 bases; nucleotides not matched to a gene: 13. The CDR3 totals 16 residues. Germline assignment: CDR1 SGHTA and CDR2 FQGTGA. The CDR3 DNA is TGTGCCAGCAGCCCTGGGACAGACTTTTGGGGCGGGGAGCTGTTTTTT. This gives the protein CASSPGTDFWGGELFF.

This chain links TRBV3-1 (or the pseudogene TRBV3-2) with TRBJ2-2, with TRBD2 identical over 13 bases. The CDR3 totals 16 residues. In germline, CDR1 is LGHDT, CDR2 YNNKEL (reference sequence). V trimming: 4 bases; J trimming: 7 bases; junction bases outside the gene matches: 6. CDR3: CASSLRTSGRIGELFF. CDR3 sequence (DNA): TGTGCCAGCAGCCTCCGGACTAGCGGGAGAATCGGGGAGCTGTTTTTT.

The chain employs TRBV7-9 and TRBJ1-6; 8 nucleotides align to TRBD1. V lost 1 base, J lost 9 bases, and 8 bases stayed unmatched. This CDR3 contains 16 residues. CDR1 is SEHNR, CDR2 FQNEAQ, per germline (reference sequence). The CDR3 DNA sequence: TGTGCCAGCAGCTTAGTTTTGGGGACAGGAGCTTCACCCCTCCACTTT. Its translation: CASSLVLGTGASPLHF.

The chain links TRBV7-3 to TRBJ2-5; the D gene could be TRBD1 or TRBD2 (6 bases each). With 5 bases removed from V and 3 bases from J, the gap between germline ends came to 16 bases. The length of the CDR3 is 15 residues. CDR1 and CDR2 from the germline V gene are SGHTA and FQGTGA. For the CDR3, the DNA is TGTGCCAGCAGCATAATGGGGGGCAGAAAAGAGACCCAGTACTTC. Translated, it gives CASSIMGGRKETQYF.

The chain's CDR3 is CASSPTRGNQPQHF. In DNA, the CDR3 is TGTGCCAGCAGCCCCACTCGGGGCAATCAGCCCCAGCATTTT. The chain has TRBV5-5 and TRBJ1-5; no clear D gene. V lost 4 bases and J 2 bases, leaving 10 bases between the germline ends. There are 14 residues in the CDR3. Germline V lookup: CDR1 SGHKS, CDR2 YYEKEE (reference sequence).

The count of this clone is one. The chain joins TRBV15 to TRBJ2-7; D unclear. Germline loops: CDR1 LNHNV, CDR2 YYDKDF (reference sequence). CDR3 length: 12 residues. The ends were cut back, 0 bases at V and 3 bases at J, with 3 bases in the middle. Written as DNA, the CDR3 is TGTGCCACCAGCAGAGACAGCTACGAGCAGTACTTC. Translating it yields CATSRDSYEQYF. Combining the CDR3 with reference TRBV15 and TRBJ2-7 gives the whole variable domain DAMVIQNPRYQVTQFGKPVTLSCSQTLNHNVMYWYQQKSSQAPKLLFHYYDKDFNNEADTPDNFQSRRPNTSFCFLDIRSPGLGDTAMYLCATSRDSYEQYFGPGTRLTVT.

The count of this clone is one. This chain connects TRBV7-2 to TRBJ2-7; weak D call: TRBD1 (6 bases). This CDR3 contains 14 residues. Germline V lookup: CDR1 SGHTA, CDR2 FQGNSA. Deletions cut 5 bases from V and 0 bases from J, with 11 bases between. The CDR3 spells CASSPQGSSYEQYF. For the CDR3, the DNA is TGTGCCAGCAGCCCTCAGGGGTCCTCCTACGAGCAGTACTTC. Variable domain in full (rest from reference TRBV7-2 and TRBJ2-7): GAGVSQSPSNKVTEKGKDVELRCDPISGHTALYWYRQSLGQGLEFLIYFQGNSAPDKSGLPSDRFSAERTGGSVSTLTIQRTQQEDSAVYLCASSPQGSSYEQYFGPGTRLTVT.

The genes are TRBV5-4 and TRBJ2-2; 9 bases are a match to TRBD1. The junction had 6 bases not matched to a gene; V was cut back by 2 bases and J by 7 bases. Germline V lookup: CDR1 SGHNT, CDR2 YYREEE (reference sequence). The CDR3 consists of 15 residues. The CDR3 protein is CASSLYRGPGGELFF. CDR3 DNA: TGTGCCAGCAGCTTATACAGGGGGCCGGGCGGGGAGCTGTTTTTT.

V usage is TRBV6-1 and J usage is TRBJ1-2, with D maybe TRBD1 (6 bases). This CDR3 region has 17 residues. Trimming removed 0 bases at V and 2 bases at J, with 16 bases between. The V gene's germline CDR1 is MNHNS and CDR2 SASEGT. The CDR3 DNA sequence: TGTGCCAGCAGTGAAGCGCTTCTCACAGGGATAAACTATGGCTACACCTTC. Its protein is CASSEALLTGINYGYTF.

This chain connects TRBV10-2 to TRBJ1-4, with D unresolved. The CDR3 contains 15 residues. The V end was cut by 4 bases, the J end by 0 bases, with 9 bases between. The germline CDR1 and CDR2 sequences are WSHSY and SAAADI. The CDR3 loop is CASSANGATNEKLFF. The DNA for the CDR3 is TGCGCCAGCAGTGCCAACGGAGCAACTAATGAAAAACTGTTTTTT.

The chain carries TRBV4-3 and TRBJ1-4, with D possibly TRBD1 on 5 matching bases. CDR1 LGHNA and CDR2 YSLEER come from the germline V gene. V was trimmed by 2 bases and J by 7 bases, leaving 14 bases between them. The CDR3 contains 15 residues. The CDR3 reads CASSQLRGNSEKLFF. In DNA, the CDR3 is TGCGCCAGCAGCCAACTAAGGGGTAATAGTGAAAAACTGTTTTTT.

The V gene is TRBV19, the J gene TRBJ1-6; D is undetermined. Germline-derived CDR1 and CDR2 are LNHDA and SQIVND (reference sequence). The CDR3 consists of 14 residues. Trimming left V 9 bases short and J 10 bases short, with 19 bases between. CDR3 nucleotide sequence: TGTGCCAGGCCGACCGTCGAGGGTCTCTCACCCCTCCACTTT. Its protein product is CARPTVEGLSPLHF. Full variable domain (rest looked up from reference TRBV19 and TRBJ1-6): DGGITQSPKYLFRKEGQNVTLSCEQNLNHDAMYWYRQDPGQGLRLIYYSQIVNDFQKGDIAEGYSVSREKKESFPLTVTSAQKNPTAFYLCARPTVEGLSPLHFGNGTRLTVT.

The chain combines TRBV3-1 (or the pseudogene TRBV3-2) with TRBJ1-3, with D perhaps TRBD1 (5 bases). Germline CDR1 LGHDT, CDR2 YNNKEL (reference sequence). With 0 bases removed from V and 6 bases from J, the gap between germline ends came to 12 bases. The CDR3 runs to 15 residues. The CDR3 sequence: CASSQDREVENTIYF. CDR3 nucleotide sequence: TGTGCCAGCAGCCAAGACAGGGAGGTAGAAAACACCATATATTTT.

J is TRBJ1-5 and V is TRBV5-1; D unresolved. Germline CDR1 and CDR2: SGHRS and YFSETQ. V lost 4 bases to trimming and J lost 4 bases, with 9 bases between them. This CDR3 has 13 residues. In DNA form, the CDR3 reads TGCGCCAGCAGCCAGAATGAAAATCAGCCCCAGCATTTT. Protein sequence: CASSQNENQPQHF.